This T cell receptor beta chain was identified in a study of CXCR3-negative and CXCR3-positive naive CD8 T cells. Findings and limits, study-wide: TRBV-TRBJ usage was similar across naive CXCR3 subsets but distinct in memory cells. CXCR3 levels fell partly with cryopreservation; most assays relied on fresh PBMCs. Naive cells with CXCR3 showed TRB CDR3s that were more hydrophobic than those in CXCR3-negative naive cells.

As to this clonotype: As yet, its antigen is unknown.

Every CD8+ T cell subset underwent triplicate sorting at 250,000 to 300,000 cells apiece. Germline CDR1 is MDHEN and CDR2 is SYDVKM. This CDR3 contains 16 residues. TRB cDNA was prepared as libraries by UMI-labeled 5' RACE. After re-calling the 5' RACE reads, TCRdb lists one entry per CDR3 protein, DNA absent. The table lists 90,000 to 150,000 distinct CDR3 sequences. This TCR was recovered from a human donor in good health. Some clones in this sample may be carry-over from other donors' samples. The gene calls are TRBV28 and TRBJ2-5; the TRBD1 assignment by TCRdb is unverifiable without DNA. Sequencing was performed on naive CXCR3+ CD8+ T cells from blood. As to subset: CD45RO-CCR7+CD27+CD95- naive CD8+ T cells expressing CXCR3 (TNR3+). The CDR3 here is CASQGWGARNQETQYF.